The 7 T cell receptor beta chains given below trace back to one sample, sequenced in a study of shared clonotypes between healthy human individuals. TCRdb's copy holds only in-frame clones and misses some; the assay was immunoSEQ multiplex PCR. The data contain more than 400,000 clones, 90% to 96% of them seen just once; the ten biggest clones take up 0.06%. The specimen sequenced was naive CD4+ T cells sorted from blood. Noted subset: CD45RA+ positively selected. These receptors came from a woman aged 25 to 39 in good health.

This clone has only one observation. The gene calls are TRBV6-1 and TRBJ1-4; D might be TRBD1 (6 bases). The V end lost 0 bases, the J end lost 10 bases, and 12 bases lay between the germline ends. Germline V CDR1 and CDR2: MNHNS, SASEGT. This CDR3 has 14 amino acids. CDR3 nucleotide sequence: TGTGCCAGCAGTGAAGCGGGGGCACGTGGAAAACTGTTTTTT. It encodes CASSEAGARGKLFF.

This chain uses TRBV4-2 with TRBJ2-1, with 11 bases aligning to TRBD2. Trimming took 0 bases from V and 4 from J; bases not matched to a gene: 14. The CDR3 is made up of 20 amino acids. Germline V gives CDR1 LGHNA, CDR2 YNFKEQ. CDR3 sequence reads: CASSQETVAGGPPSYNEQFF. CDR3 DNA: TGTGCCAGCAGCCAAGAGACCGTAGCGGGAGGGCCTCCCTCGTACAATGAGCAGTTCTTC.

Notes on this clone: This sample includes further DNA sequences coding for the same CDR3. The J gene is TRBJ1-2, the V gene TRBV28; D unresolved. The CDR3 extends over 12 amino acids. V was pared by 2 bases and J by 8 bases, with 9 bases between. Germline V lookup: CDR1 MDHEN, CDR2 SYDVKM. This CDR3 is CASSLRVYGYTF. The DNA for the CDR3 is TGTGCCAGCAGTTTAAGAGTTTACGGCTACACCTTC.

The chain recombines TRBV4-1 with TRBJ1-1; D not certain. This CDR3 has 14 amino acids. Trimming pared 7 bases from V and 1 base from J, leaving 13 bases between. Germline V gene lookup returns CDR1 MGHRA and CDR2 YSYEKL. CDR3 amino acids: CASTIDRGNTEAFF. DNA for the CDR3: TGCGCCAGCACCATAGACCGGGGGAACACTGAAGCTTTCTTT.

This chain joins TRBV6-1 and TRBJ1-2; D gene uncertain. The length of the CDR3 is 11 residues. Trimming removed 5 bases from V and 1 base from J, with 2 bases in between. Germline V CDR1 and CDR2: MNHNS, SASEGT. CDR3 region: CASSFNYGYTF. The CDR3 DNA follows: TGTGCCAGCAGTTTTAACTATGGCTACACCTTC.

In regard to this clone: One junction end does not reproduce the germline sequence, and a read error may be involved. The chain is built from TRBV2 and TRBJ2-7, with 9 bases matching TRBD2. The CDR3 is 15 amino acids. Germline assignment: CDR1 SNHLY and CDR2 FYNNEI. The CDR3 loop is CASSGRRLAAYEQYF. The CDR3 DNA sequence: TGCGCCAGCAGCGGTAGGAGACTAGCGGCTTACGAGCAGTACTTC.

The chain employs TRBV27 and TRBJ2-7; D perhaps matches TRBD1 (5 bases). CDR1 is MNHEY and CDR2 is SMNVEV in the germline V gene (reference sequence). This CDR3 has 14 residues. The V and J ends lost 2 bases and 0 bases respectively, with 8 bases between them. CDR3 residues: CASSLSRVSYEQYF. For the CDR3, the DNA is TGTGCCAGCAGTTTAAGCAGGGTCTCCTACGAGCAGTACTTC.